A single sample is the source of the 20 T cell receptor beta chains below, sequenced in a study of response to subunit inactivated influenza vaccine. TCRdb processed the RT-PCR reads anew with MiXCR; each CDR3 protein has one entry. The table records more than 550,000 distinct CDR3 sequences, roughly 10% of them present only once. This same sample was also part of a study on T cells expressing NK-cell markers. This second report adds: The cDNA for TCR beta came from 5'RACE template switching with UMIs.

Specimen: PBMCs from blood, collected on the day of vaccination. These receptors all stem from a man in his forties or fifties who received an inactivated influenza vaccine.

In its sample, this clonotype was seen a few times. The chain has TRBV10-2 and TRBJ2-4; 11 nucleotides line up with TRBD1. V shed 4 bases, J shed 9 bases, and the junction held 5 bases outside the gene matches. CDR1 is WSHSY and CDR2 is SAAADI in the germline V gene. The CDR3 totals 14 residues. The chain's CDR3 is CASSAGQGAGIQYF. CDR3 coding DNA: TGCGCCAGCAGTGCAGGACAGGGGGCGGGCATTCAGTACTTC.

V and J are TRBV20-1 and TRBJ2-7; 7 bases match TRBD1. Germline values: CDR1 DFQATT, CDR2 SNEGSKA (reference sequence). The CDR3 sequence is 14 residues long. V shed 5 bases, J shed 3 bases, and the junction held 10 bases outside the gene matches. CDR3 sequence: CSALQGFGDYEQYF. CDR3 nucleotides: TGCAGTGCTTTACAGGGGTTTGGGGACTACGAGCAGTACTTC.

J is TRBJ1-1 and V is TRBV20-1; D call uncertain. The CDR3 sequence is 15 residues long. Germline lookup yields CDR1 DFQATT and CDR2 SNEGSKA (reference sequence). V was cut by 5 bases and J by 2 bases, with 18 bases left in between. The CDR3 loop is CSAPLGGRPNTEAFF. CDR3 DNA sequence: TGCAGTGCTCCTTTGGGTGGTAGGCCTAACACTGAAGCTTTCTTT.

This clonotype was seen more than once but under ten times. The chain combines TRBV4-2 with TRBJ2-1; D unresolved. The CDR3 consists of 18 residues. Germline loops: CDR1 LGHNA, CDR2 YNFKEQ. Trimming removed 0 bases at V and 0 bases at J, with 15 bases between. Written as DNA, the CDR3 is TGTGCCAGCAGCCAAGATATCCTGGCGGCTAGCTCCTACAATGAGCAGTTCTTC. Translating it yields CASSQDILAASSYNEQFF.

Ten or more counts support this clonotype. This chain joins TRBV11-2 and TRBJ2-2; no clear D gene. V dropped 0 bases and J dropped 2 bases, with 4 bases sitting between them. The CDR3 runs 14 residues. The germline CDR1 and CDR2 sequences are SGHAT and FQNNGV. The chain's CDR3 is CASSLDRNTGELFF. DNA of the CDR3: TGTGCCAGCAGCTTAGATCGCAACACCGGGGAGCTGTTTTTT.

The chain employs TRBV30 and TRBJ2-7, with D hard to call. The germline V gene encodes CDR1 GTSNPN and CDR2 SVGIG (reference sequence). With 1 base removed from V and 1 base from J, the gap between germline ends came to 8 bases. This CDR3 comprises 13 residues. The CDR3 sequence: CAWSAPGSYEQYF. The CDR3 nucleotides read TGTGCCTGGAGTGCACCAGGTTCCTACGAGCAGTACTTC.

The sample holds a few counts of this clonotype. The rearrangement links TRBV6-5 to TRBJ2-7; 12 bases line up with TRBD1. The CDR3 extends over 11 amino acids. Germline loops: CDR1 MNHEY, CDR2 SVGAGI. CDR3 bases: TGTGCACGGGACAGGGGGCCCGAGCAGTACTTC. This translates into CARDRGPEQYF.

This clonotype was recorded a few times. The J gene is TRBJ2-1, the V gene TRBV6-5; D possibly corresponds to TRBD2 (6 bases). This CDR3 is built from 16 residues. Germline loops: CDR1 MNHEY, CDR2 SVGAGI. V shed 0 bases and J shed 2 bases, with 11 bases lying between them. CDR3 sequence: CASSYSTGSPYNEQFF. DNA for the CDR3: TGTGCCAGCAGTTACTCGACCGGGAGCCCCTACAATGAGCAGTTCTTC.

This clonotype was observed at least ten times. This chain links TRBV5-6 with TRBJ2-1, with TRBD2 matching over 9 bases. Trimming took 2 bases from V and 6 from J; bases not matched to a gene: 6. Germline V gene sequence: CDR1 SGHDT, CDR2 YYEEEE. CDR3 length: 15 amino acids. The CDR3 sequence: CASSLSAGLANEQFF. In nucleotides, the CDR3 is TGTGCCAGCAGCTTATCAGCGGGACTAGCCAATGAGCAGTTCTTC.

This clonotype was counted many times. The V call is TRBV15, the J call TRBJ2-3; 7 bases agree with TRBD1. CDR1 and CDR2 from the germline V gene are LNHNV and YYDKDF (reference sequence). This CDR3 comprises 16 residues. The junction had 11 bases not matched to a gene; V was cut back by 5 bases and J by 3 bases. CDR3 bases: TGTGCCACCAGCCGAATCGCGACAGGGCGAACAGATACGCAGTATTTT. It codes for CATSRIATGRTDTQYF. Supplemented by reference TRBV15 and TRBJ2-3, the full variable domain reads DAMVIQNPRYQVTQFGKPVTLSCSQTLNHNVMYWYQQKSSQAPKLLFHYYDKDFNNEADTPDNFQSRRPNTSFCFLDIRSPGLGDTAMYLCATSRIATGRTDTQYFGPGTRLTVL.

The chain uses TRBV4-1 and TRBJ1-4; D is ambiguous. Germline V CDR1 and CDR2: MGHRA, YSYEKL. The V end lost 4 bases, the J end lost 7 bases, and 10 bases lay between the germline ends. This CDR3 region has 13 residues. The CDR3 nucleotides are TGCGCCAGCAGCCCGGGATTTCTTGAAAAACTGTTTTTT. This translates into CASSPGFLEKLFF.

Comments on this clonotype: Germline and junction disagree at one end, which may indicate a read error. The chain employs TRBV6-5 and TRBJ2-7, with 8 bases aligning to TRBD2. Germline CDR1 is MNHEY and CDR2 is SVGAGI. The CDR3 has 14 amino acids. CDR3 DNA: TGTGCCAGCAGTTACGGGACTAGTTTTTACGAGCAGAACTTC. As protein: CASSYGTSFYEQNF.

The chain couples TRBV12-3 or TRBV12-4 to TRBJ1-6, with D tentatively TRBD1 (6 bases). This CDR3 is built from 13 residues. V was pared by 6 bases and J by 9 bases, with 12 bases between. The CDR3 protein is CASSLSRGSPLHF. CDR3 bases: TGTGCCAGCAGCCTATCCAGGGGTTCACCCCTCCACTTT.

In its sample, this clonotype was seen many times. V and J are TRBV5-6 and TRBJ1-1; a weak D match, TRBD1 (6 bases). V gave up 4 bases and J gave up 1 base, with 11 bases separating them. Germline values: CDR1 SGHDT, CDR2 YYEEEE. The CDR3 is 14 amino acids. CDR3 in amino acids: CASSLQGRNTEAFF. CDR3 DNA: TGTGCCAGCAGCCTACAGGGAAGGAACACTGAAGCTTTCTTT.

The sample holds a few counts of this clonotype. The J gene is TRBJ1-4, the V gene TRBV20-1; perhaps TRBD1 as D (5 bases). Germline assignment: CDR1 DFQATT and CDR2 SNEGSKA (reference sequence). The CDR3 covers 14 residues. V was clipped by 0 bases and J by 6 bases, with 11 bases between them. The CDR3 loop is CSARDAIGDEKLFF. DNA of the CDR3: TGCAGTGCTAGAGATGCGATAGGGGATGAAAAACTGTTTTTT.

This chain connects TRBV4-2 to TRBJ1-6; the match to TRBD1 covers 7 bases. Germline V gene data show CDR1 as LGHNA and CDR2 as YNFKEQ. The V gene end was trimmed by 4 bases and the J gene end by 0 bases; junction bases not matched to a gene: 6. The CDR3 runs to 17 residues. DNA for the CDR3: TGTGCCAGCAGCCGGGGACCAGGGGGCTCCTATAATTCACCCCTCCACTTT. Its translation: CASSRGPGGSYNSPLHF.

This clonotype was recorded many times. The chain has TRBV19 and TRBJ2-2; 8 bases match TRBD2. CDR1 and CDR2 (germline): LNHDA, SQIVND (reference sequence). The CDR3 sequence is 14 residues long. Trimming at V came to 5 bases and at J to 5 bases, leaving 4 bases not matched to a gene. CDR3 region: CASSREGRTGELFF. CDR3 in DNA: TGTGCCAGTAGTCGGGAGGGCCGTACCGGGGAGCTGTTTTTT.

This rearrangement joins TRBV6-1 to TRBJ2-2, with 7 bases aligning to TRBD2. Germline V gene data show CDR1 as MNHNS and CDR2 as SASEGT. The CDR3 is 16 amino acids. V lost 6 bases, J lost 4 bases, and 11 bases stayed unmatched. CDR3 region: CASRPPGAGLTGELFF. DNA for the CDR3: TGTGCCAGCAGACCCCCGGGAGCGGGACTCACCGGGGAGCTGTTTTTT.

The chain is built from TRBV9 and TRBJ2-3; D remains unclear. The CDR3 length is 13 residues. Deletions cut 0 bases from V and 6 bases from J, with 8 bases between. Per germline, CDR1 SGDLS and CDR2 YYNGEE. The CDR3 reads CASSVEVTDTQYF. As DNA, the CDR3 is TGTGCCAGCAGCGTAGAGGTAACGGATACGCAGTATTTT.

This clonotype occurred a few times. The DNA for the CDR3 is TGCGCCAGCAGGCTGCCAGGACTCAGCACAGATACGCAGTATTTT. This codes for CASRLPGLSTDTQYF. The gene calls are TRBV10-2 and TRBJ2-3, with D perhaps TRBD2 (5 bases). Trimming cost V 6 bases and J 0 bases, with 13 bases left between them. CDR1 is WSHSY and CDR2 is SAAADI in the germline V gene. This CDR3 has 15 residues.